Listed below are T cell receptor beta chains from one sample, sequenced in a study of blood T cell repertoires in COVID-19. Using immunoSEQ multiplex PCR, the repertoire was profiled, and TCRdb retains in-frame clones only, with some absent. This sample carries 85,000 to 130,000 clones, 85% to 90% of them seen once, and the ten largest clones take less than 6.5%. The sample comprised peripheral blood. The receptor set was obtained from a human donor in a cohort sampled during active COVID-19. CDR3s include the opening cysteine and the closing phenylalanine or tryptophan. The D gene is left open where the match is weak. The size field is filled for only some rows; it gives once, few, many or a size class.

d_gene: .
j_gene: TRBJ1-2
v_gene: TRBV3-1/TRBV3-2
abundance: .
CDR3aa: CASSQDRLYGYTF
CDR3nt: TGTGCCAGCAGCCAAGACAGACTCTATGGCTACACCTTC

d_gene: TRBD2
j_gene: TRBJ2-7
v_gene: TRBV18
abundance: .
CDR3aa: CASSPPGGSYEQYF
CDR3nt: TGTGCCAGCTCACCACCGGGCGGGAGCTACGAGCAGTACTTC

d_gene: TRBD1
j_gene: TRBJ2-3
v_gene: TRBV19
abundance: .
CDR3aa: CASSPDTGAYTDTQYF
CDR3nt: TGTGCCAGTAGCCCTGATACAGGGGCCTACACAGATACGCAGTATTTT

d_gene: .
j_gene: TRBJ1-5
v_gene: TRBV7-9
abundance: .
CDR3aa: CASSLVSGPQHF
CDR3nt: TGTGCCAGCAGCTTAGTTTCGGGGCCCCAGCATTTT

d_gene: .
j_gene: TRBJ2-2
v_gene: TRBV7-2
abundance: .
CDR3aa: CASSPAGDVGGELFF
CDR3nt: TGTGCCAGCAGTCCAGCAGGGGACGTGGGCGGGGAGCTGTTTTTT

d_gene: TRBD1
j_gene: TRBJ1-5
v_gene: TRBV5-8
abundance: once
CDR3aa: CASSLRPDRGFYSNQPQHF
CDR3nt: TGTGCCAGCAGCTTGAGGCCGGACAGGGGGTTTTATAGCAATCAGCCCCAGCATTTT

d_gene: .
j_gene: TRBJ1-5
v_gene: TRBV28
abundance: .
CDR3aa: CASRWGGAVNQPQHF
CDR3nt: TGTGCCAGCAGGTGGGGCGGGGCGGTCAATCAGCCCCAGCATTTT

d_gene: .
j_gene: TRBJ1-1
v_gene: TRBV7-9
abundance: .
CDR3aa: CASSPPGLIMNTEAFF
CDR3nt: TGTGCCAGCAGCCCGCCAGGGCTAATTATGAACACTGAAGCTTTCTTT

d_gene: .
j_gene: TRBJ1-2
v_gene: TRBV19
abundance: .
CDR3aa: CASSSGRGDYGYTF
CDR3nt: TGTGCCAGTAGTTCGGGACGGGGGGACTATGGCTACACCTTC

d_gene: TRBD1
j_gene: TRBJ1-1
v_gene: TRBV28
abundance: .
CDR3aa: CASSTGGANTEAFF
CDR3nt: TGTGCCAGCAGTACAGGGGGCGCGAACACTGAAGCTTTCTTT

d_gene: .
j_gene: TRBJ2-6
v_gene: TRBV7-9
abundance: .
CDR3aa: CASTLKSSGANVLTF
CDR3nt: TGTGCCAGCACCCTAAAGAGCTCTGGGGCCAACGTCCTGACTTTC

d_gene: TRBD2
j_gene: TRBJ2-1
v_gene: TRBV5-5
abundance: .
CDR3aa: CASSLPGGSEQFF
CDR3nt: TGTGCCAGCAGCTTGCCGGGGGGGAGTGAGCAGTTCTTC

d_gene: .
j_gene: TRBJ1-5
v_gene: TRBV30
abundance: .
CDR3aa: CAWSVRENQPQHF
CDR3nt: TGTGCCTGGAGTGTGCGGGAGAACCAGCCCCAGCATTTT

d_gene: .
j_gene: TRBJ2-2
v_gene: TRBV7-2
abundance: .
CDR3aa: CASSFDRNGELFF
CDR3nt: TGTGCCAGCAGCTTCGACAGAAACGGGGAGCTGTTTTTT

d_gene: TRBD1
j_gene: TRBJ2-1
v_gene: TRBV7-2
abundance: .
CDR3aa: CASSLGQGGFNEQFF
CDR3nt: TGTGCCAGCAGCTTGGGACAGGGCGGATTCAATGAGCAGTTCTTC

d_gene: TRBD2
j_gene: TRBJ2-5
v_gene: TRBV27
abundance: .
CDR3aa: CASSFSAGQETQYF
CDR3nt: TGTGCCAGCAGTTTTTCAGCGGGACAAGAGACCCAGTACTTC

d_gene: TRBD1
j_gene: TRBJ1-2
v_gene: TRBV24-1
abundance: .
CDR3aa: CATSDSAGTGAYSGNLDYGYTF
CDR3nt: TGTGCCACCAGTGATTCCGCCGGGACAGGGGCTTACTCTGGGAATCTTGACTATGGCTACACCTTC

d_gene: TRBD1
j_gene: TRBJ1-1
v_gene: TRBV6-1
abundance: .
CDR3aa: CASSESSEGATEAFF
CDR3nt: TGTGCCAGCAGTGAAAGCTCCGAGGGGGCGACTGAAGCTTTCTTT

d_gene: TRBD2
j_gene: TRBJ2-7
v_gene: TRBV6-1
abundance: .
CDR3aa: CASSERVGLAGGSGNEQYF
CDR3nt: TGTGCCAGCAGTGAAAGGGTGGGACTAGCGGGAGGGTCGGGGAACGAGCAGTACTTC

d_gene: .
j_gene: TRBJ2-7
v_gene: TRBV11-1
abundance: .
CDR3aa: CASSSQTVGRYYEQYF
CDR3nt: TGTGCCAGCAGCTCCCAGACGGTGGGCAGATACTACGAGCAGTACTTC

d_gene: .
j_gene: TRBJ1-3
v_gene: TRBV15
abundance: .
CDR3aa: CATSRDRYSGNTIYF
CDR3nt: TGTGCCACCAGCAGAGACAGATACTCTGGAAACACCATATATTTT

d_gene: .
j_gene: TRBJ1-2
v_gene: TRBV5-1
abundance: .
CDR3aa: CASSSDSNYGYTF
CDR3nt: TGCGCCAGCAGTTCGGACAGTAACTATGGCTACACCTTC

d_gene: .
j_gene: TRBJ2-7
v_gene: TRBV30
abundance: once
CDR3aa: CAWRSFSSYEQYF
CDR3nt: TGTGCCTGGAGATCGTTTAGCTCCTACGAGCAGTACTTC

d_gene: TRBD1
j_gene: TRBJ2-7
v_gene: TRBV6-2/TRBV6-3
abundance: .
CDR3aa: CASSTRTGGTYEQYF
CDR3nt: TGTGCCAGCAGTACCAGGACAGGGGGGACCTACGAGCAGTACTTC

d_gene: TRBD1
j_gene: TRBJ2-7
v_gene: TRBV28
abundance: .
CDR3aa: CASRPLGTGSYEQYF
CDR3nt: TGTGCCAGCAGACCTCTGGGGACAGGGTCCTACGAGCAGTACTTC

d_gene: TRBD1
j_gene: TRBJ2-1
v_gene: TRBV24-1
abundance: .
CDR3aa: CATSDLLGGQQPGEQFF
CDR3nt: TGTGCCACCAGTGATTTGCTAGGGGGCCAACAGCCCGGTGAGCAGTTCTTC

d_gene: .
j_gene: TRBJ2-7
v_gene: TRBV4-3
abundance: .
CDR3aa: CASSQGVAVPYEQYF
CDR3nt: TGCGCCAGCAGCCAAGGGGTAGCGGTCCCCTACGAGCAGTACTTC

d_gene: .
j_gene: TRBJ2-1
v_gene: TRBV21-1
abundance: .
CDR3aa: CTSRIKGAVGNEQFF
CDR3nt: TGTACCAGCAGGATCAAGGGGGCTGTGGGCAATGAGCAGTTCTTC

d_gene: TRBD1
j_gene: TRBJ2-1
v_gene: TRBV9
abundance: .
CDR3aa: CASSVAPGQGINEQFF
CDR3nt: TGTGCCAGCAGCGTAGCTCCGGGACAGGGGATCAATGAGCAGTTCTTC

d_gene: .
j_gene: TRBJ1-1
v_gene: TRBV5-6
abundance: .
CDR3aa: CASSLGLARIMNTEAFF
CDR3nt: TGTGCCAGCAGCTTGGGGTTGGCGCGGATCATGAACACTGAAGCTTTCTTT

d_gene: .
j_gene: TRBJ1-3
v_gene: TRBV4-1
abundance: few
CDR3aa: CASTEGTAASGNTIYF
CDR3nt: TGCGCCAGCACCGAAGGGACTGCCGCCTCTGGAAACACCATATATTTT

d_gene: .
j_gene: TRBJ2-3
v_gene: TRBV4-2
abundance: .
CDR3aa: CASSQDTGTDTQYF
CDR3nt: TGTGCCAGCAGCCAAGATACGGGGACAGATACGCAGTATTTT

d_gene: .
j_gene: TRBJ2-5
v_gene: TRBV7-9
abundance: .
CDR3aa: CASSLRLGRVETQYF
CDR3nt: TGTGCCAGCAGCTTGAGACTGGGCAGGGTGGAGACCCAGTACTTC

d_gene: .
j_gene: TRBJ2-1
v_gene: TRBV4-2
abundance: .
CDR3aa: CASSPLQGGSYNEQFF
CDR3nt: TGTGCCAGCAGCCCCCTCCAGGGGGGCTCCTACAATGAGCAGTTCTTC

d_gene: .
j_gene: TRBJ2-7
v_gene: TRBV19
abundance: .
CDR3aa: CASSMYREGSYEQYF
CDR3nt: TGTGCCAGTAGTATGTACAGAGAAGGTTCCTACGAGCAGTACTTC

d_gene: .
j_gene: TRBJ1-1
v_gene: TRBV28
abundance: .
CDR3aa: CASSSRAGANTEAFF
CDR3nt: TGTGCCAGCAGTTCCCGCGCAGGGGCGAACACTGAAGCTTTCTTT

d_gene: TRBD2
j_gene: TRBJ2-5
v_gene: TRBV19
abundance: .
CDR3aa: CASSTLAGGPQETQYF
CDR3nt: TGTGCCAGTAGTACCCTAGCGGGAGGACCCCAAGAGACCCAGTACTTC

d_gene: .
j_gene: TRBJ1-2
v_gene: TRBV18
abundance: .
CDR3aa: CASSPRTEANYGYTF
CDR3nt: TGTGCCAGCTCACCGCGTACAGAAGCTAACTATGGCTACACCTTC

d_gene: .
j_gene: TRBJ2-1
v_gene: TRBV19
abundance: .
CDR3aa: CASSTGQRYNEQFF
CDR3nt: TGTGCCAGTAGTACCGGACAGAGATACAATGAGCAGTTCTTC

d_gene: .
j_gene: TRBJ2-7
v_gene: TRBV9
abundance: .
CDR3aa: CASSAPGGEQYF
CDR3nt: TGTGCCAGCAGCGCACCAGGGGGGGAGCAGTACTTC

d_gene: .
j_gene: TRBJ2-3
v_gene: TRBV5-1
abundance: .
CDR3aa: CASSLIGVGDTQYF
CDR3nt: TGCGCCAGCAGCTTGATCGGGGTTGGAGATACGCAGTATTTT

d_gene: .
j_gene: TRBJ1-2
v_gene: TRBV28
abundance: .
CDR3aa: CASSLVAALRHRPEDLYGYTF
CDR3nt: TGTGCCAGCAGTTTAGTAGCGGCTCTCCGACACAGGCCCGAGGACCTTTATGGCTACACCTTC